This entry concerns a single T cell receptor beta chain. What it recognizes is unknown. This specimen belongs to a study of T cell responses to AZD1222 COVID-19 vaccine. Study-wide results and limits: Only after the peak T cell response were repertoires sampled. Reports indicate that nearly half of spike-specific TCRs are directed at unmutated variant regions. Females made up more of the donors, who were largely white British, and clonal diversity may have come out too low.

Sequenced by immunoSEQ multiplex PCR; TCRdb stores in-frame clones only, minus some. The sample has about 120,000 clones, roughly 90% seen once. This TCR was recovered from an adult who received the AZD1222 COVID-19 vaccine. This sample comprised peripheral blood, obtained 28 days after the second AZD1222 dose.

CDR3 sequence (DNA): TGTGCCAGCAGGGGGGGTGTGGACTATGGCTACACCTTC. As protein: CASRGGVDYGYTF. The V call is TRBV27, the J call TRBJ1-2; perhaps TRBD1 as D (5 bases). CDR3 length: 13 residues. V was trimmed by 6 bases and J by 3 bases, leaving 11 bases between them. CDR1 and CDR2 (germline): MNHEY, SMNVEV (reference sequence).